The clone carrying this T cell receptor beta chain occurred a few times. This specimen includes other DNA sequences encoding the same CDR3. All donors were Caucasian adults living in Nashville, Tennessee. A CD45RA-negative memory subset and a CD45RA+ naive subset were separated from the CD4+ cells. This sample stems from a study of shared clonotypes between healthy human individuals. In the original analysis: Junction-only immunoSEQ sequences carried no quality scores, so filtering differed. Here immunoSEQ multiplex PCR was the method, and the copy in TCRdb shows in-frame clones only, minus some. The V and J calls and clone size were taken over from that table, and D and trimming were inferred from the DNA. This sample has millions of clones; around nine tenths occur once, and the top ten carry over 0.12%. CDR1 is SGHAT, CDR2 FQNNGV, per germline. The CDR3 runs to 15 residues. The ends lost 2 bases at V and 3 bases at J; junction bases unmatched: 4.

The TCR sequence derives from a man younger than 35 in good health. The rearrangement joins TRBV11-2 to TRBJ2-3, with 8 bases that match TRBD2. The material sequenced was naive CD4+ T cells sorted from blood. Subset of the sample: CD45RA+ positively selected. The CDR3 loop reads CASSLSGRSTDTQYF. CDR3 sequence (DNA): TGTGCCAGCAGCTTAAGCGGGAGATCGACAGATACGCAGTATTTT.